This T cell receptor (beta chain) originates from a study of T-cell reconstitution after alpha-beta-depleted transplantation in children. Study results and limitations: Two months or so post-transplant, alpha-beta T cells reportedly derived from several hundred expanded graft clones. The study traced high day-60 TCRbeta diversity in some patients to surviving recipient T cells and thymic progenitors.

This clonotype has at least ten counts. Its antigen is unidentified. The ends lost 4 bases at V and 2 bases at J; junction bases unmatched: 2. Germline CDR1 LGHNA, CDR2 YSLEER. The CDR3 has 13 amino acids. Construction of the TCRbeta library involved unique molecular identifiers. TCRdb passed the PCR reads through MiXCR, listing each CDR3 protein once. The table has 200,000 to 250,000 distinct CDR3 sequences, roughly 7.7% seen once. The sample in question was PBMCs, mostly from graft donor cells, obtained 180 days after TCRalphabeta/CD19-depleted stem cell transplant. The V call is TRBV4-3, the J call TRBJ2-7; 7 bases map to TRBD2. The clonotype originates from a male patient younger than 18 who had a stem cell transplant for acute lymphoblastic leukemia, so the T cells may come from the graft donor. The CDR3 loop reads CASSRGLAYEQYF. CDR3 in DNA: TGCGCCAGCAGCCGAGGACTAGCCTACGAGCAGTACTTC.